The 30 T cell receptor beta chains below all came from one sample that was sequenced in a study of cytomegalovirus exposure and HLA in healthy donors. In the PCR, 60 Vbeta and 13 Jbeta primers were used. Produced via immunoSEQ multiplex PCR; TCRdb's table is partial and in-frame only. The table includes about 160,000 clones, approximately 77% detected once. Sequencing used PBMCs. The receptors stem from a man aged 45 to 65 in good health and CMV-seropositive.

This clone was detected once. The chain recombines TRBV7-2 with TRBJ2-1, with 8 bases lining up with TRBD2. The junction had 7 bases not matched to a gene; V was cut back by 3 bases and J by 6 bases. The CDR3 spans 15 residues. Germline-derived CDR1 and CDR2 are SGHTA and FQGNSA. The CDR3 sequence: CASSFAGGRGNEQFF. In DNA form, the CDR3 reads TGTGCCAGCAGCTTCGCGGGGGGCAGAGGCAATGAGCAGTTCTTC.

The V gene is TRBV20-1, the J gene TRBJ2-3, with TRBD2 matching over 8 bases. V lost 3 bases to trimming and J lost 10 bases; unmatched junction nucleotides: 0. Per germline, CDR1 DFQATT and CDR2 SNEGSKA (reference sequence). The CDR3 runs to 10 residues. CDR3 sequence (DNA): TGCAGTGCTAGGGGACTAGCGCAGTATTTT. Amino acid sequence: CSARGLAQYF.

The J gene is TRBJ2-5, the V gene TRBV9; 8 bases align to TRBD1. CDR1 SGDLS and CDR2 YYNGEE come from the germline V gene. This CDR3 spans 17 amino acids. The ends lost 3 bases at V and 5 bases at J; junction bases unmatched: 15. The CDR3 region is CASSGPRVDRAGETQYF. CDR3 DNA sequence: TGTGCCAGCAGCGGACCCCGGGTGGACAGGGCTGGGGAGACCCAGTACTTC. The full variable domain, its missing parts supplied by reference TRBV9 and TRBJ2-5, is DSGVTQTPKHLITATGQRVTLRCSPRSGDLSVYWYQQSLDQGLQFLIQYYNGEERAKGNILERFSAQQFPDLHSELNLSSLELGDSALYFCASSGPRVDRAGETQYFGPGTRLLVL.

This clone was observed once. The rearrangement links TRBV6-5 to TRBJ1-1; D is ambiguous. The germline V and J ends were trimmed by 4 bases and 1 base, with 7 bases remaining between them. The CDR3 sequence is 13 residues long. The V gene's germline CDR1 is MNHEY and CDR2 SVGAGI. The CDR3 spells CASSLGENTEAFF. In nucleotides, the CDR3 is TGTGCCAGCAGTTTGGGAGAGAACACTGAAGCTTTCTTT.

The chain joins TRBV19 to TRBJ1-1, with 9 nucleotides matching TRBD1. J lost 1 base, V lost 6 bases, and 6 bases had no gene match. The CDR3 is made up of 15 amino acids. Germline V gene lookup returns CDR1 LNHDA and CDR2 SQIVND (reference sequence). In DNA form, the CDR3 reads TGTGCCAGTAGACTGGACAGGGGAGCGAACACTGAAGCTTTCTTT. Translated: CASRLDRGANTEAFF.

Remarks on this clone: Other nucleotide sequences from this sample produce the same CDR3. This chain links TRBV4-3 with TRBJ2-7, with 8 bases identical to TRBD1. This CDR3 region has 15 residues. J lost 6 bases, V lost 0 bases, and 7 bases had no gene match. In germline, CDR1 is LGHNA, CDR2 YSLEER. The DNA of the CDR3 is TGCGCCAGCAGCCAAGATTGGACAGGGTCTGCCGAGCAGTACTTC. Its protein product is CASSQDWTGSAEQYF.

The genes are TRBV6-6 and TRBJ2-1; TRBD1 matches at 9 bases. The ends lost 7 bases at V and 8 bases at J; junction bases unmatched: 12. CDR3 size: 15 residues. Germline CDR1 is MNHNY and CDR2 is SVGAGI (reference sequence). In DNA, the CDR3 is TGTGCCAGCATCTTGAGGGACAGGGAGACACATGAGCAGTTCTTC. The encoded protein is CASILRDRETHEQFF.

This clone was found a few times. The chain recombines TRBV6-1 with TRBJ1-2, with D perhaps matching TRBD1 (6 bases). Trimming pared 0 bases from V and 4 bases from J, leaving 12 bases between. This CDR3 contains 15 residues. Germline V gene data show CDR1 as MNHNS and CDR2 as SASEGT. CDR3 loop: CASSEAGTGFYGYTF. The DNA for the CDR3 is TGTGCCAGCAGTGAAGCGGGCACAGGGTTCTATGGCTACACCTTC.

Remarks on this clone: The junction departs from germline at one end; a sequencing error may be responsible. The chain joins TRBV28 to TRBJ1-5, with D tentatively TRBD1 (5 bases). In germline, CDR1 is MDHEN, CDR2 SYDVKM. The CDR3 loop spans 17 amino acids. The DNA of the CDR3 is TGTGCCAGCATCGGGGCAGCACTACTCACTAGCAATCAGTCCCAGCATTTT. Amino acid sequence: CASIGAALLTSNQSQHF.

The chain has TRBV6-5 and TRBJ2-7, with TRBD1 identical over 9 bases. Per germline, CDR1 MNHEY and CDR2 SVGAGI. V shed 0 bases, J shed 5 bases, and the junction held 5 bases outside the gene matches. The length of the CDR3 is 15 residues. CDR3 sequence: CASSYSGTGSNEQYF. The CDR3 bases are TGTGCCAGCAGTTACTCGGGGACAGGGTCCAACGAGCAGTACTTC.

V is TRBV7-9 and J is TRBJ1-2, with 7 positions matching TRBD1. Germline assignment: CDR1 SEHNR and CDR2 FQNEAQ (reference sequence). This CDR3 spans 13 amino acids. V gave up 5 bases and J gave up 3 bases; unmatched junction bases: 3. CDR3 residues: CASSRDSYYGYTF. The DNA for the CDR3 is TGTGCCAGCAGCCGGGACAGCTACTATGGCTACACCTTC.

The rearrangement uses TRBV18 and TRBJ1-3; 8 bases line up with TRBD1. This CDR3 is 15 amino acids long. Unmatched junction bases numbered 1, after V lost 3 bases and J lost 0 bases. CDR1 is KGHSH, CDR2 LQKENI, per germline. CDR3 amino acids: CASSPGTGSGNTIYF. The CDR3 nucleotides read TGTGCCAGCTCACCGGGGACAGGCTCTGGAAACACCATATATTTT.

The chain carries TRBV28 and TRBJ2-3, with a possible D match to TRBD1 (6 bases). V gave up 2 bases and J gave up 0 bases, with 9 bases separating them. In germline, CDR1 is MDHEN, CDR2 SYDVKM. The CDR3 contains 15 residues. The CDR3 region is CASSLQDSSTDTQYF. DNA for the CDR3: TGTGCCAGCAGTTTACAGGACAGTAGCACAGATACGCAGTATTTT.

In this sample, this clone turned up once. The chain employs TRBV2 and TRBJ2-1; 12 bases map to TRBD2. CDR3 length: 14 residues. CDR1 is SNHLY and CDR2 is FYNNEI in the germline V gene. V lost 5 bases to trimming and J lost 8 bases; unmatched junction nucleotides: 4. CDR3 nucleotide sequence: TGTGCCAGCAGTTCAGGACTAGCGGGATATGAGCAGTTCTTC. It codes for CASSSGLAGYEQFF.

The V gene is TRBV5-4, the J gene TRBJ2-7; perhaps TRBD1 as D (6 bases). CDR1 and CDR2 (germline): SGHNT, YYREEE (reference sequence). Trimming took off 0 bases at V and 5 bases at J, with 9 bases between the two ends. The CDR3 is 13 residues long. The CDR3 here is CASSLAGVDEQYF. CDR3 coding DNA: TGTGCCAGCAGCTTGGCAGGGGTGGACGAGCAGTACTTC.

The rearrangement links TRBV5-4 to TRBJ1-2; D is possibly TRBD1 (5 bases). The V gene lost 4 bases and the J gene lost 3 bases, with 10 bases spanning the gap. The CDR3 sequence is 13 residues long. Germline CDR1 reads SGHNT; CDR2 reads YYREEE (reference sequence). DNA of the CDR3: TGTGCCAGCAGCGGAGACAGTCACTATGGCTACACCTTC. This gives the protein CASSGDSHYGYTF.

The rearrangement uses TRBV19 and TRBJ1-2; the D is unclear. Germline V gene data show CDR1 as LNHDA and CDR2 as SQIVND (reference sequence). The CDR3 consists of 13 residues. The V end lost 3 bases, the J end lost 4 bases, and 9 bases lay between the germline ends. For the CDR3, the DNA is TGTGCCAGTAGTATTCCAGGCCGCTATGGCTACACCTTC. Protein product: CASSIPGRYGYTF.

The chain links TRBV4-2 to TRBJ2-7; 7 nucleotides line up with TRBD2. Germline V gene lookup returns CDR1 LGHNA and CDR2 YNFKEQ. V gave up 3 bases and J gave up 4 bases; unmatched junction bases: 6. The CDR3 extends over 14 amino acids. CDR3 in DNA: TGTGCCAGCAGCCAGGGGACTAAGGAGTACGAGCAGTACTTC. Translation: CASSQGTKEYEQYF.

Points on this clone: This sample also contains other DNA sequences that code for the same CDR3. DNA for the CDR3: TGTGCCAGCAGCCCGGGACAGGTGGCGACCTACGAGCAGTACTTC. Protein: CASSPGQVATYEQYF. The V gene is TRBV7-3, the J gene TRBJ2-7; 8 positions match TRBD1. CDR3 length equals 15 residues. Germline CDR1 SGHTA, CDR2 FQGTGA. V lost 5 bases to trimming and J lost 2 bases; unmatched junction nucleotides: 8.

CDR3 DNA sequence: TGTGCCAGCAGTTTATTTAAAGCGGGGGTGGATACGCAGTATTTT. Protein: CASSLFKAGVDTQYF. This chain links TRBV28 with TRBJ2-3; TRBD2 aligns across 8 bases. The germline CDR1 and CDR2 sequences are MDHEN and SYDVKM. The V and J ends lost 1 base and 6 bases, in that order; junction bases with no gene match: 6. The CDR3 is made up of 15 amino acids.

This chain joins TRBV4-3 and TRBJ2-3, with TRBD2 matching over 9 bases. The V gene's germline CDR1 is LGHNA and CDR2 YSLEER. The CDR3 runs 16 residues. The trim removed 0 bases at V and 4 bases at J, leaving 5 bases unmatched. In DNA form, the CDR3 reads TGCGCCAGCAGCCAAGATGGGCGGGGGGGGGCAGATACGCAGTATTTT. Encoded protein: CASSQDGRGGADTQYF.

The chain combines TRBV19 with TRBJ2-7; 7 bases map to TRBD2. Trimming at V came to 1 base and at J to 0 bases, leaving 0 bases not matched to a gene. The CDR3 has 14 amino acids. Per the germline V gene, CDR1 is LNHDA and CDR2 is SQIVND (reference sequence). The CDR3: CASSIGDYSYEQYF. For the CDR3, the DNA is TGTGCCAGTAGTATAGGGGACTACTCCTACGAGCAGTACTTC.

This rearrangement joins TRBV5-6 to TRBJ2-5; TRBD2 agrees at 15 bases. Germline assignment: CDR1 SGHDT and CDR2 YYEEEE. The CDR3 covers 17 residues. V lost 3 bases and J lost 5; bases outside the gene matches: 8. CDR3 bases: TGTGCCAGCAGCTCAGGACTAGCGGGGGGGTTTGTGGAGACCCAGTACTTC. It specifies CASSSGLAGGFVETQYF. Looking up the rest from reference TRBV5-6 and TRBJ2-5 gives the full variable domain: DAGVTQSPTHLIKTRGQQVTLRCSPKSGHDTVSWYQQALGQGPQFIFQYYEEEERQRGNFPDRFSGHQFPNYSSELNVNALLLGDSALYLCASSSGLAGGFVETQYFGPGTRLLVL.

The chain couples TRBV7-2 to TRBJ1-5, with TRBD1 matching over 7 bases. This CDR3 region has 18 residues. The V gene end was trimmed by 1 base and the J gene end by 0 bases; junction bases not matched to a gene: 9. CDR1 and CDR2 (germline): SGHTA, FQGNSA. The CDR3 here is CASSLVEGAGYSNQPQHF. The CDR3 region has the DNA TGTGCCAGCAGCTTAGTGGAGGGGGCAGGGTATAGCAATCAGCCCCAGCATTTT.

The chain carries TRBV19 and TRBJ2-1; possibly TRBD2 for D (5 bases). The V end lost 0 bases, the J end lost 4 bases, and 13 bases lay between the germline ends. The CDR3 runs to 16 residues. The germline V gene encodes CDR1 LNHDA and CDR2 SQIVND (reference sequence). DNA for the CDR3: TGTGCCAGTAGTATAGATCTCCCGGGGAGATACAATGAGCAGTTCTTC. It translates to CASSIDLPGRYNEQFF. Full variable domain (rest looked up from reference TRBV19 and TRBJ2-1): DGGITQSPKYLFRKEGQNVTLSCEQNLNHDAMYWYRQDPGQGLRLIYYSQIVNDFQKGDIAEGYSVSREKKESFPLTVTSAQKNPTAFYLCASSIDLPGRYNEQFFGPGTRLTVL.

The chain carries TRBV5-4 and TRBJ2-3; D remains unclear. The V end lost 1 base, the J end lost 3 bases, and 12 bases lay between the germline ends. Per germline, CDR1 SGHNT and CDR2 YYREEE (reference sequence). The CDR3 runs to 15 residues. In nucleotides, the CDR3 is TGTGCCAGCAGCTTGCTCATAGCTGGGACAGATACGCAGTATTTT. Its protein is CASSLLIAGTDTQYF.

This clone turned up a few times. V usage is TRBV11-2 and J usage is TRBJ2-3; 10 positions agree with TRBD1. The J segment lost 3 bases and the V segment lost 4 bases, leaving 1 base of the junction unmatched. The CDR3 has 14 amino acids. Germline V gene data show CDR1 as SGHAT and CDR2 as FQNNGV. The CDR3 DNA follows: TGTGCCAGCAGCTGGACAGGGGGTACAGATACGCAGTATTTT. Amino acids: CASSWTGGTDTQYF.

CDR3 sequence reads: CASSFEGALSYEQYF. The CDR3 DNA sequence: TGTGCCAGCAGCTTTGAGGGGGCGTTATCCTACGAGCAGTACTTC. The chain joins TRBV5-4 to TRBJ2-7; 7 positions agree with TRBD1. The CDR3 totals 15 residues. Unmatched junction bases numbered 6, after V lost 2 bases and J lost 1 base. The germline CDR1 and CDR2 sequences are SGHNT and YYREEE (reference sequence).

This clone was detected a few times. V usage is TRBV30 and J usage is TRBJ1-2, with a possible D match to TRBD1 (5 bases). CDR3 size: 12 residues. With 2 bases removed from V and 4 bases from J, the gap between germline ends came to 8 bases. Germline CDR1 reads GTSNPN; CDR2 reads SVGIG (reference sequence). The CDR3 sequence: CAWSYDSYGYTF. CDR3 DNA: TGTGCCTGGAGTTATGACAGCTATGGCTACACCTTC.

The J gene is TRBJ1-1, the V gene TRBV5-1; D call uncertain. CDR1 and CDR2 from the germline V gene are SGHRS and YFSETQ. Trimming cost V 1 base and J 2 bases, with 15 bases left between them. The CDR3 extends over 16 amino acids. The CDR3, as DNA: TGCGCCAGCAGCTTGCAAGGCCGCGCGGTTAACACTGAAGCTTTCTTT. Protein: CASSLQGRAVNTEAFF.